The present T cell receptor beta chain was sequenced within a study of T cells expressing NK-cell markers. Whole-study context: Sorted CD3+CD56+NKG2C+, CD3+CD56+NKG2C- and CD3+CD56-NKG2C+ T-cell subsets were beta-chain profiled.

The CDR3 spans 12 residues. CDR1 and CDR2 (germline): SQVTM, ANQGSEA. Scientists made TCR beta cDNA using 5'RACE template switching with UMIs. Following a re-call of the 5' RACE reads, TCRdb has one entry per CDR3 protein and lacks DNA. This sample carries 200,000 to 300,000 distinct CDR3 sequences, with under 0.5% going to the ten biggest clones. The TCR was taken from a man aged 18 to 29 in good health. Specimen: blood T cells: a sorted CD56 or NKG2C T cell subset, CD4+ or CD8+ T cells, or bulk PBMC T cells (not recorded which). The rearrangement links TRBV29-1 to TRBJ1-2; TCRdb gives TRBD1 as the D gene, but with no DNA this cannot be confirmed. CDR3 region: CSASTGGRGYTF.